The 4 T cell receptor beta chains below all came from one sample that was sequenced in a study of regulatory T cells in long-lasting Graves disease. For TCR beta, libraries came from iRepertoire HTBI primers and Arm-PCR of CDR3 regions. MiXCR, applied by TCRdb to the multiplex PCR reads, yields one record per CDR3 protein. Here the sample spans 320,000 or so distinct CDR3 sequences, under 20% being singletons. Stated time point: newly diagnosed GD, antithyroid drugs for less than 3 months. Making the TCR library involved RNA that had been extracted from PBMCs. Sequencing used peripheral blood mononuclear cells (PBMCs), obtained at new diagnosis, from a patient treated with antithyroid drugs. These receptors came from a female donor with Graves disease.

This clonotype was recorded at least ten times. The genes are TRBV19 and TRBJ2-7, with D perhaps being TRBD1 or TRBD2 (5 bases each). Germline values: CDR1 LNHDA, CDR2 SQIVND (reference sequence). The CDR3 has 16 residues. Trimming took 4 bases from V and 4 from J, leaving 20 bases between them. CDR3 in DNA: TGTGCCAGTAGTACGGGGACCGTTTCATCAGCATACGAGCAGTACTTC. The encoded protein is CASSTGTVSSAYEQYF.

The chain uses TRBV27 and TRBJ2-1, with D perhaps being TRBD1 or TRBD2 (5 bases each). CDR1 is MNHEY and CDR2 is SMNVEV in the germline V gene (reference sequence). The CDR3 totals 13 residues. Trimming stripped 3 bases from V and 9 bases from J, with 12 bases between. The CDR3 coding sequence is TGTGCCAGCAGTTTCTACGAGAGGGGTGAGCAGTTCTTC. This translates into CASSFYERGEQFF.

The table lists this clonotype with many counts. This chain uses TRBV20-1 with TRBJ2-1; no clear D. Germline CDR1 is DFQATT and CDR2 is SNEGSKA (reference sequence). There are 11 residues in the CDR3. Trimming stripped 5 bases from V and 8 bases from J, with 10 bases between. The chain's CDR3 is CSAALHDEQFF. In DNA, the CDR3 is TGCAGTGCTGCTCTTCACGATGAGCAGTTCTTC.

The chain couples TRBV20-1 to TRBJ2-7; 10 nucleotides line up with TRBD2. Germline CDR1 DFQATT, CDR2 SNEGSKA (reference sequence). V shed 2 bases and J 6 bases; nucleotides not matched to a gene: 10. This CDR3 is 15 amino acids long. CDR3 sequence: CSARPGLAFTSEQYF. The CDR3 nucleotides are TGCAGTGCTAGACCGGGACTAGCGTTTACCTCCGAGCAGTACTTC.